This T cell receptor beta chain was sequenced in a study of OX40 agonist ivuxolimab in advanced cancers. About the study: Ivuxolimab, an antibody acting as an agonist of OX40 (CD134), was used to treat patients. Partial responses were observed in three patients, of whom one had hepatocellular carcinoma and two had cutaneous melanoma.

CDR1 is SGHAT and CDR2 is FQNNGV in the germline V gene. This CDR3 contains 14 residues. V was pared by 5 bases and J by 5 bases, with 12 bases between. Study observations and caveats: Expanded peripheral T cell antigen specificity was not determined. CD4+ and CD8+ blood T cells expanded clonally by week 6 at 0.1 to 3.0 mg/kg.

Measured with immunoSEQ multiplex PCR; TCRdb has only the in-frame clones, and not every one. The table records approximately 54,000 clones, around 81% of them present only once. As for this clone: Its target is unknown.

This sequence was found in an adult with an advanced solid tumor such as melanoma, head and neck, liver or kidney cancer. Sequenced material: CD4+ or CD8+ T cells sorted from blood, taken in a trial of the OX40 agonist ivuxolimab. This chain connects TRBV11-2 to TRBJ1-4; D remains ambiguous. CDR3 DNA sequence: TGTGCCAGCAGCCCAAATACCCACAATGAAAAACTGTTTTTT. Its translation is CASSPNTHNEKLFF.